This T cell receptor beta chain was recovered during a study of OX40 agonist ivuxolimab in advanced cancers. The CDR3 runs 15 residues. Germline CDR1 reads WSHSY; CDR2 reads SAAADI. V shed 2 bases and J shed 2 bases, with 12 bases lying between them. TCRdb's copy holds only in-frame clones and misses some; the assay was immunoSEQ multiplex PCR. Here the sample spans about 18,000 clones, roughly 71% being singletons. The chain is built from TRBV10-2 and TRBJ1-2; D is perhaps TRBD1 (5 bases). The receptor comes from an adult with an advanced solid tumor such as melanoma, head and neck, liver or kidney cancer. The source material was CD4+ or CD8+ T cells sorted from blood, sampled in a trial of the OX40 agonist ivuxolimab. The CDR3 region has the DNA TGCGCCAGCAGTGAGGAGAGGGCAGGGAACTATGGCTACACCTTC. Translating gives CASSEERAGNYGYTF.